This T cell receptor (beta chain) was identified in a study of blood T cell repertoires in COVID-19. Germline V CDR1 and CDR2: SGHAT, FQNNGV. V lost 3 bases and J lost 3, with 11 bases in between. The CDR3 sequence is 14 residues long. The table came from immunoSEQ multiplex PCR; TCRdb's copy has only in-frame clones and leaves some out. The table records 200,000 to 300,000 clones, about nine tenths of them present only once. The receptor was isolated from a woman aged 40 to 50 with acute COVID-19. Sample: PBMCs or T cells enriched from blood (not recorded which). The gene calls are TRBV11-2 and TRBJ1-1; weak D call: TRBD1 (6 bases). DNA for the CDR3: TGTGCCAGCAGCTTCAGGGGAGGGGACACTGAAGCTTTCTTT. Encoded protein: CASSFRGGDTEAFF.